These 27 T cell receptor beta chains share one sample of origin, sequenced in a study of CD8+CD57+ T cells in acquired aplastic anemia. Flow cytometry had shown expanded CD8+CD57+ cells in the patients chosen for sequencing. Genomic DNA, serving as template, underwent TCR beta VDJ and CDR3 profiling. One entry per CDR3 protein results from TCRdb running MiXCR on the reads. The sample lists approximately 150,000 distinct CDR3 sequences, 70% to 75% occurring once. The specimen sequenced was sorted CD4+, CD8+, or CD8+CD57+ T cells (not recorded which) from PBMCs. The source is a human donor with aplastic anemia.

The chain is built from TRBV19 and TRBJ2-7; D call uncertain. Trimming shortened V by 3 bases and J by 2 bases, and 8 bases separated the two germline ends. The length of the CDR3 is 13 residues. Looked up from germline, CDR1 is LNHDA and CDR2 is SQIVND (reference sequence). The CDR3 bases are TGTGCCAGTAGTATCGGCGTCGCCTACGAGCAGTACTTC. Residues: CASSIGVAYEQYF. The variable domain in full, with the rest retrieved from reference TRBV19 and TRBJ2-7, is DGGITQSPKYLFRKEGQNVTLSCEQNLNHDAMYWYRQDPGQGLRLIYYSQIVNDFQKGDIAEGYSVSREKKESFPLTVTSAQKNPTAFYLCASSIGVAYEQYFGPGTRLTVT.

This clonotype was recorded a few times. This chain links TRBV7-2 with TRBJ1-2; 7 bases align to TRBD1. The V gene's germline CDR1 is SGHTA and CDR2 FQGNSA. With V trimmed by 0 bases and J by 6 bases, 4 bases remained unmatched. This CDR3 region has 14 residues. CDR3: CASSLAGQEDGYTF. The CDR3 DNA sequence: TGTGCCAGCAGCTTAGCTGGACAGGAGGATGGCTACACCTTC.

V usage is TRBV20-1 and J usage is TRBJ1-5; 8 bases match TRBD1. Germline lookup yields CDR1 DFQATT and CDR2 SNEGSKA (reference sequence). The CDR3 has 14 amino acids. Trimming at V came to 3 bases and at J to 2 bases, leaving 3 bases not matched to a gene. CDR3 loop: CSASRQGRNQPQHF. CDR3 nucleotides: TGCAGTGCTAGTAGACAGGGGCGCAATCAGCCCCAGCATTTT.

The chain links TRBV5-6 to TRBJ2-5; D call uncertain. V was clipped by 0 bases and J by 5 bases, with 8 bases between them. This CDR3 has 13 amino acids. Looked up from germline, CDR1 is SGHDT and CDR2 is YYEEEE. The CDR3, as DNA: TGTGCCAGCAGCTTGGCCGAGGCCGAGACCCAGTACTTC. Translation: CASSLAEAETQYF. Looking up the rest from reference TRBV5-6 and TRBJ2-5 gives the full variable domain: DAGVTQSPTHLIKTRGQQVTLRCSPKSGHDTVSWYQQALGQGPQFIFQYYEEEERQRGNFPDRFSGHQFPNYSSELNVNALLLGDSALYLCASSLAEAETQYFGPGTRLLVL.

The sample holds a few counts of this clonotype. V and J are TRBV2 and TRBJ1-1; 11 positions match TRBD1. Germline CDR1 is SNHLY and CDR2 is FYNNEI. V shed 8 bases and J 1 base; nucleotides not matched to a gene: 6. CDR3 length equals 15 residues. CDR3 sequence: CASGWTGGRNTEAFF. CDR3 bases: TGTGCCAGCGGATGGACAGGGGGCCGGAACACTGAAGCTTTCTTT.

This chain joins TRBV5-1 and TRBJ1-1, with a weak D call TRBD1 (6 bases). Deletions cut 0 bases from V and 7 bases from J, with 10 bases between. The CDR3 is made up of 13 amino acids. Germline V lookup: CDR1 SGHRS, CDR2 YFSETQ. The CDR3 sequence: CASSLGQGLEAFF. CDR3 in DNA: TGCGCCAGCAGCTTGGGGCAGGGGCTTGAAGCTTTCTTT.

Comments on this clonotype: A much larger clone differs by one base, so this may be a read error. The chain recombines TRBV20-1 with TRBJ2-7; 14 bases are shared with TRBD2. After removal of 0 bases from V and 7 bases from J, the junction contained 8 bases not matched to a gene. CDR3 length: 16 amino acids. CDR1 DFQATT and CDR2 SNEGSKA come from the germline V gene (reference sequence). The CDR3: CSAREGLAGESGEQYF. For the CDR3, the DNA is TGCAGTGCTAGAGAGGGACTAGCGGGGGAGAGTGGTGAGCAGTACTTC.

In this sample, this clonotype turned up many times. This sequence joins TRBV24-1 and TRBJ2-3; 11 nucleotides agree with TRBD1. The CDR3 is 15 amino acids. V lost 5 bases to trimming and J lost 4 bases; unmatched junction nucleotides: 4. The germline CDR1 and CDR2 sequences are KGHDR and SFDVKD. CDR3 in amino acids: CATSAGTGGPDTQYF. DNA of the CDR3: TGTGCCACCAGTGCCGGGACAGGGGGTCCAGATACGCAGTATTTT.

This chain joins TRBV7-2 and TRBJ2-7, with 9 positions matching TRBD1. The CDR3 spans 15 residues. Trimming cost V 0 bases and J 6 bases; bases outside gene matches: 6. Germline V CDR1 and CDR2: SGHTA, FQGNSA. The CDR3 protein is CASSLAGTGRVEQYF. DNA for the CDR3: TGTGCCAGCAGCTTAGCCGGGACAGGGCGCGTCGAGCAGTACTTC.

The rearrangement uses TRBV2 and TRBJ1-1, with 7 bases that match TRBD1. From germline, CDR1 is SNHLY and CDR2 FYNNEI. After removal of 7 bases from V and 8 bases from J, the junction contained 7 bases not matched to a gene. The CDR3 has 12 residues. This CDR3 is CASTHPGQEAFF. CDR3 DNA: TGTGCCAGCACACACCCGGGACAGGAAGCTTTCTTT.

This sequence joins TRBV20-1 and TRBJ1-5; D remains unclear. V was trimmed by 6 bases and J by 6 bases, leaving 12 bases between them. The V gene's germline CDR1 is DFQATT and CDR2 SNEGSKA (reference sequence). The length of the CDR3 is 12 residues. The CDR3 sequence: CSARRESQPQHF. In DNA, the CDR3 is TGCAGTGCGAGGAGGGAGTCTCAGCCCCAGCATTTT.

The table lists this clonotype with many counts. The CDR3 DNA sequence: TGTGCCAGCAGTTTAGGGGGGACAGGGGCCAACGTCCTGACTTTC. Protein: CASSLGGTGANVLTF. The chain has TRBV28 and TRBJ2-6; either TRBD1 or TRBD2 may supply D (6 bases each). The CDR3 runs to 15 residues. Trimming left V 2 bases short and J 4 bases short, with 9 bases between. Germline CDR1 reads MDHEN; CDR2 reads SYDVKM.

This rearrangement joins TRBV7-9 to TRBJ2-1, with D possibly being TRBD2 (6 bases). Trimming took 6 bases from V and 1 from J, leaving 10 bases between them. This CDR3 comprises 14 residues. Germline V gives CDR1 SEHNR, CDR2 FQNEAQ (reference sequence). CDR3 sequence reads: CASRRDSSYNEQFF. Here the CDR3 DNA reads TGTGCCAGCAGGCGGGATTCGTCCTACAATGAGCAGTTCTTC.

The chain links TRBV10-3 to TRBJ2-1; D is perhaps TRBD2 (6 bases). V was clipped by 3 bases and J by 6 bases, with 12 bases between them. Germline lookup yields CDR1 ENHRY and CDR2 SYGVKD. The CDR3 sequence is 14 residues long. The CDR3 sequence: CAISEVLAVNEQFF. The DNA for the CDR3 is TGTGCCATCAGTGAAGTACTAGCAGTCAATGAGCAGTTCTTC.

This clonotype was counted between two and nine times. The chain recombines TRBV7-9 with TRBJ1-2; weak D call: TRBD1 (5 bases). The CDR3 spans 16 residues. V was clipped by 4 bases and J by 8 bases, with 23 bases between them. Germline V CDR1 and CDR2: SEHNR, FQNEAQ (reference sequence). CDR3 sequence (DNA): TGTGCCAGCAGCTCTGACCGGGAGGCCATCGGGGGAGGCTACACCTTC. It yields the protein CASSSDREAIGGGYTF.

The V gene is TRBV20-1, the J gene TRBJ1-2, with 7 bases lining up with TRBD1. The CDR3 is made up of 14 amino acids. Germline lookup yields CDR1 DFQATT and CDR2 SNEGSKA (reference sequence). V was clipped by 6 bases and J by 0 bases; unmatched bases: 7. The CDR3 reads CSASGTASNYGYTF. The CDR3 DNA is TGCAGTGCCTCCGGGACAGCTTCTAACTATGGCTACACCTTC.

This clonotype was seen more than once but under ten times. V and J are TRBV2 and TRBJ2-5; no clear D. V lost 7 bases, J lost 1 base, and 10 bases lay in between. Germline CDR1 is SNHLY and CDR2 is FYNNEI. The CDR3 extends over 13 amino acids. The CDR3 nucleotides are TGTGCCAGCACTCGACACGGCCAAGAGACCCAGTACTTC. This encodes CASTRHGQETQYF.

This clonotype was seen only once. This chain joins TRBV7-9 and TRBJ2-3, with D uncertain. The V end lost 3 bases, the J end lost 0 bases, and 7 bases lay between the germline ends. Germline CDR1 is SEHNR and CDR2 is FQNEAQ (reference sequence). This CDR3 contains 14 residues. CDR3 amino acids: CASSFGFSTDTQYF. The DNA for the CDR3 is TGTGCCAGCAGCTTCGGGTTTAGCACAGATACGCAGTATTTT.

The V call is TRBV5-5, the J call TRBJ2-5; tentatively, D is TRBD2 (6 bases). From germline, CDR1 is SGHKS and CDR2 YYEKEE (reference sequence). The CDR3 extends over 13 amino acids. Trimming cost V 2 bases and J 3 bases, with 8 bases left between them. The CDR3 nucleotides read TGTGCCAGCAGCTTCCTAGCGAAAGAGACCCAGTACTTC. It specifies CASSFLAKETQYF.

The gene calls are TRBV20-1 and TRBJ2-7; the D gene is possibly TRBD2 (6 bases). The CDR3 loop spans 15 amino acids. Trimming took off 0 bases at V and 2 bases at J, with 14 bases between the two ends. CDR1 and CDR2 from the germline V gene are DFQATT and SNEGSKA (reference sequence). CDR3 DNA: TGCAGTGCTAGAGATCAGGGAGGTGACACCTACGAGCAGTACTTC. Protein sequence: CSARDQGGDTYEQYF.

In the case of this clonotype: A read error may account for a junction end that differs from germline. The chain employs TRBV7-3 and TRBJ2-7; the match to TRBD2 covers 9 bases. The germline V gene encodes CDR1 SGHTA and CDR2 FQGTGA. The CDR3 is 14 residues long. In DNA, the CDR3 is TGCGCCAGCAGCCAAGGCGGGGGGGCCTACGAGCAGTACTTC. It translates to CASSQGGGAYEQYF.

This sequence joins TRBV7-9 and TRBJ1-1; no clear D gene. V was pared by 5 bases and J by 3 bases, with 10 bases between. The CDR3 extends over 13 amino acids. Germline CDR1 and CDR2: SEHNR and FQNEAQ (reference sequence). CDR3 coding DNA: TGTGCCAGCAGCAACGGCCCGGACACTGAAGCTTTCTTT. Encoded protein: CASSNGPDTEAFF.

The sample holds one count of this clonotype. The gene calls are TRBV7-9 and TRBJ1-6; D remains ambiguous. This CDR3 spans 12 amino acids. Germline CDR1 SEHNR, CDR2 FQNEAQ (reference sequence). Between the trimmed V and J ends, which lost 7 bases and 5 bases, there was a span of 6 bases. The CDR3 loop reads CASTLHNSPLHF. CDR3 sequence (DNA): TGTGCCAGCACCCTTCATAATTCACCCCTCCACTTT.

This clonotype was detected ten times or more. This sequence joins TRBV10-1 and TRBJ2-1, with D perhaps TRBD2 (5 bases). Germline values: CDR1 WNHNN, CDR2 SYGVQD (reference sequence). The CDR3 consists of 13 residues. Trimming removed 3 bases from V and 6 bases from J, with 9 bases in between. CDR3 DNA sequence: TGCGCCAGCAGTGATTCGGGAACCAATGAGCAGTTCTTC. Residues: CASSDSGTNEQFF.

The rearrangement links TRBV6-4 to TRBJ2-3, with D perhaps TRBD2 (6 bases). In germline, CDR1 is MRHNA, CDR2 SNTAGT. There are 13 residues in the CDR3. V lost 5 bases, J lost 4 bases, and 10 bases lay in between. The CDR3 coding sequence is TGTGCCAGCAGTAGTGGCGGGGCAGATACGCAGTATTTT. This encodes CASSSGGADTQYF.

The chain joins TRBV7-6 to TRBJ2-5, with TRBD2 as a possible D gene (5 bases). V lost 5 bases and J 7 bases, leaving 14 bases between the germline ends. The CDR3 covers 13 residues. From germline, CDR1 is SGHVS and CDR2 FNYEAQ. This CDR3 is CASSLRTEGTQYF. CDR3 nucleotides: TGTGCCAGCAGCCTCCGCACCGAGGGGACCCAGTACTTC.

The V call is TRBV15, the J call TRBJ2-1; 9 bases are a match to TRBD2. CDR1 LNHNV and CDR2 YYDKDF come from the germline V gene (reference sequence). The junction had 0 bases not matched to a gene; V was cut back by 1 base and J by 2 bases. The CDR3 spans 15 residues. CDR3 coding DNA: TGTGCCACCAGCAGAGTAGCGGGGGCCTACAATGAGCAGTTCTTC. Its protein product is CATSRVAGAYNEQFF.